This paragraph covers one TCR beta chain sequence. Its antigen remains unknown. These data belong to a study of regulatory T cells in long-lasting Graves disease. Overall study findings and caveats: The study found TRBV28, TRBJ1-2 and TRBJ2-5 favored in persistent disease. Patients with persistent Graves' had lower TCR diversity than newly diagnosed patients.

As to time point: newly diagnosed GD, antithyroid drugs for less than 3 months. The TCR library used RNA extracted from PBMCs. This CDR3 region has 13 residues. V dropped 6 bases and J dropped 6; count of bases not matched to a gene: 6. Germline V gene sequence: CDR1 DFQATT, CDR2 SNEGSKA (reference sequence). Arm-PCR with iRepertoire HTBI primers amplified the CDR3 regions for these TCR beta libraries. TCRdb ran MiXCR on the multiplex PCR reads and lists one entry per CDR3 protein. Among 350,000 to 450,000 distinct CDR3 sequences listed, approximately 16% were seen once. These data were also filed under a second study, of T cells in Graves' hyperthyroidism and ophthalmopathy. That paper notes: Stable disease denoted Graves' hyperthyroidism without ophthalmopathy progression within 18 months. Among clonotypes expanded in thyroid above 0.001, most were also found in blood.

The material was peripheral blood mononuclear cells (PBMCs), obtained at new diagnosis, from a patient treated with antithyroid drugs. This clonotype originated in a woman aged 40 to 50 with Graves disease. This sequence joins TRBV20-1 and TRBJ2-1; 9 nucleotides line up with TRBD2. CDR3 nucleotide sequence: TGCAGTGCAAAGGGGACTAGCTCCAATGAGCAGTTCTTC. Translation: CSAKGTSSNEQFF.